The 7 T cell receptor beta chains given below trace back to one sample, sequenced in a study of blood T cell repertoires in COVID-19 (dated by TCRdb to 2020 to 2022). Libraries came from the immunoSEQ multiplex PCR assay. TCRdb took this table from immuneACCESS and kept in-frame rearrangements with V and J called. Such tables lack part of the clones; where checked against another copy, unresolved V genes explain under half of the gap, and the rest is unexplained. The sample contains 350,000 to 550,000 clones, roughly 91% of them found a single time. The ten biggest clones cover about 4.3% of the sample. Sequenced material: peripheral blood. The origin of the receptors is a woman in her 30s with acute or convalescent COVID-19.

This clone was observed a few times. The CDR3 sequence: CASSLRGGGTDTQYF. CDR3 bases: TGTGCCAGCAGCCTGCGGGGGGGAGGCACAGATACGCAGTATTTT. V is TRBV6-4 and J is TRBJ2-3; 9 bases agree with TRBD2. Germline V CDR1 and CDR2: MRHNA, SNTAGT. Trimming at V came to 6 bases and at J to 1 base, leaving 5 bases not matched to a gene. CDR3 length: 15 residues.

V and J are TRBV4-2 and TRBJ2-1; tentatively, D is TRBD1 (5 bases). Per the germline V gene, CDR1 is LGHNA and CDR2 is YNFKEQ. The CDR3 has 17 amino acids. V was pared by 4 bases and J by 0 bases, with 16 bases between. CDR3 amino acids: CASSRAIRASSYNEQFF. In DNA form, the CDR3 reads TGTGCCAGCAGCCGAGCGATCAGGGCAAGCTCCTACAATGAGCAGTTCTTC.

V is TRBV28 and J is TRBJ2-3; the D gene is possibly TRBD2 (7 bases). The germline V gene has CDR1 MDHEN and CDR2 SYDVKM. The V end was cut by 11 bases, the J end by 2 bases, with 14 bases between. This CDR3 region has 13 residues. DNA of the CDR3: TGTGCCGGGGGAGGGGGGAACACAGATACGCAGTATTTT. Its translation is CAGGGGNTDTQYF.

This clone was counted a single time. This sequence joins TRBV7-9 and TRBJ1-1, with a weak D call TRBD1 (6 bases). Germline-derived CDR1 and CDR2 are SEHNR and FQNEAQ (reference sequence). The CDR3 spans 15 residues. Trimming took 5 bases from V and 0 from J, leaving 13 bases between them. The CDR3 nucleotides are TGTGCCAGCAGCCGGATCGGGACAATGAACACTGAAGCTTTCTTT. It is translated as CASSRIGTMNTEAFF.

V gene TRBV30 combines with J gene TRBJ2-2; TRBD1 agrees at 7 bases. This CDR3 spans 13 amino acids. Germline CDR1 and CDR2: GTSNPN and SVGIG (reference sequence). J was trimmed by 7 bases and V by 5 bases; bases with no gene match: 7. CDR3 protein: CAWGKQGFGELFF. Written as DNA, the CDR3 is TGTGCCTGGGGGAAACAGGGGTTCGGGGAGCTGTTTTTT.

CDR3 region: CASSNDRRYGYTF. In nucleotides, the CDR3 is TGTGCCAGTAGTAACGACAGACGCTATGGCTACACCTTC. The J gene is TRBJ1-2, the V gene TRBV19; tentatively, D is TRBD1 (5 bases). V was pared by 4 bases and J by 4 bases, with 10 bases between. Germline V lookup: CDR1 LNHDA, CDR2 SQIVND (reference sequence). There are 13 residues in the CDR3.

The rearrangement links TRBV19 to TRBJ1-1, with no clear D. Deletions cut 1 base from V and 1 base from J, with 4 bases between. Looked up from germline, CDR1 is LNHDA and CDR2 is SQIVND (reference sequence). This CDR3 spans 13 amino acids. The CDR3 spells CASSIGANTEAFF. The CDR3 DNA sequence: TGTGCCAGTAGTATAGGAGCGAACACTGAAGCTTTCTTT.